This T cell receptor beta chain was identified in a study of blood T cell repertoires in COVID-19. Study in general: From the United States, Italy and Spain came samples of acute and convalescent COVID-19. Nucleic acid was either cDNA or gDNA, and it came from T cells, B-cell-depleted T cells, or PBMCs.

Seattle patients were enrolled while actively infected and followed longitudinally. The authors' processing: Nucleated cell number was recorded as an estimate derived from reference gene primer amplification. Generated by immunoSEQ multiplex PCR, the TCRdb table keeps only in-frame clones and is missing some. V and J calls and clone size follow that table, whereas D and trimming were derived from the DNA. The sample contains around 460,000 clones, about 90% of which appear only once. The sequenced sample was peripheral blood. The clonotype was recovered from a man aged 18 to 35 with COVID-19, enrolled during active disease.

CDR3 region: CAWDRGRAYEQYF. The CDR3 nucleotides are TGTGCCTGGGACAGGGGGCGCGCCTACGAGCAGTACTTC. V gene TRBV30 combines with J gene TRBJ2-7; 10 bases are shared with TRBD1. The J segment lost 2 bases and the V segment lost 5 bases, leaving 3 bases of the junction unmatched. The CDR3 has 13 amino acids. The V gene's germline CDR1 is GTSNPN and CDR2 SVGIG (reference sequence).